The clone carrying this T cell receptor beta chain has only one observation. Its cognate antigen is unknown. V lost 0 bases to trimming and J lost 3 bases, with 7 bases between them. The CDR3 is 14 amino acids. CDR1 MNHEY and CDR2 SVGAGI come from the germline V gene. Some clones are missing from TCRdb's copy, which holds only in-frame ones; the method was immunoSEQ multiplex PCR. The sample contains more than 35,000 clones, around nine tenths of which appear only once. These data are taken from a study of regulatory dendritic cells for organ transplantation. Study results and limitations: Memory CD8+ clonal expansion seemed more limited with regulatory than mature dendritic cells.

This sequence joins TRBV6-5 and TRBJ2-3; D perhaps matches TRBD2 (5 bases). The receptor was isolated from a human donor in good health. Sequenced material: naive CD8+ T cells from blood. Subset reported: CD45RA+ naive T cells. This CDR3 is CASSYSSGTDTQYF. The CDR3 nucleotides are TGTGCCAGCAGTTACTCCAGCGGTACAGATACGCAGTATTTT.